What follows are 9 T cell receptor beta chains derived from one specimen sequenced in a study of T cells after yellow fever vaccination. TCRdb used MiXCR to reprocess the 5' RACE reads, holding one entry per CDR3 protein. Of 200,000 to 250,000 distinct CDR3 sequences listed, 3% to 4% are singletons. Sequenced material: CD4+ T cells sorted from PBMCs, taken 10 days after the yellow fever booster vaccination. The receptors originated from a man in his late teens or twenties who received the YFV17D yellow fever vaccine.

This clonotype has at least ten counts. The chain uses TRBV29-1 and TRBJ1-1, with D hard to call. Germline V gene lookup returns CDR1 SQVTM and CDR2 ANQGSEA. Trimming removed 5 bases at V and 0 bases at J, with 4 bases between. The CDR3 runs 11 residues. The CDR3 DNA follows: TGCAGCGTTAGGGTGAACACTGAAGCTTTCTTT. Translating it yields CSVRVNTEAFF.

In its sample, this clonotype was seen many times. The V gene is TRBV6-4, the J gene TRBJ2-1; TRBD1 is a possible D gene (6 bases). Germline CDR1 and CDR2: MRHNA and SNTAGT. The CDR3 is 17 amino acids. V lost 4 bases, J lost 0 bases, and 16 bases lay in between. Here the CDR3 reads CASSVFPRGNSYNEQFF. The CDR3 region has the DNA TGTGCCAGCAGTGTATTCCCCAGGGGAAACTCCTACAATGAGCAGTTCTTC.

In this sample, this clonotype turned up a few times. This rearrangement joins TRBV7-9 to TRBJ1-2; 11 nucleotides align to TRBD1. V trimming: 3 bases; J trimming: 8 bases; junction bases outside the gene matches: 5. Germline assignment: CDR1 SEHNR and CDR2 FQNEAQ (reference sequence). CDR3 length: 14 amino acids. Here the CDR3 DNA reads TGTGCCAGCAGCTTCTGGACAGGGGGCGGCGGCTACACCTTC. It encodes CASSFWTGGGGYTF.

This clonotype occurred a few times. This chain uses TRBV7-9 with TRBJ2-1; D might be TRBD2 (6 bases). The germline V gene encodes CDR1 SEHNR and CDR2 FQNEAQ (reference sequence). V lost 5 bases and J 10 bases, leaving 9 bases between the germline ends. The CDR3 runs 11 residues. Written as DNA, the CDR3 is TGTGCCAGCAGCGCGGGGAACGAGCAGTTCTTC. Its protein product is CASSAGNEQFF.

This clonotype was seen only a few times. This chain joins TRBV20-1 and TRBJ1-5, with TRBD1 as a possible D gene (6 bases). This CDR3 has 14 amino acids. V was pared by 0 bases and J by 7 bases, with 13 bases between. Germline CDR1 and CDR2: DFQATT and SNEGSKA (reference sequence). For the CDR3, the DNA is TGCAGTGCTAGAGATCTACAGGGAGGACAGCCCCAGCATTTT. Its translation: CSARDLQGGQPQHF.

This clonotype showed up many times. The chain recombines TRBV7-9 with TRBJ2-3, with D unclear. The CDR3 totals 17 residues. Germline V lookup: CDR1 SEHNR, CDR2 FQNEAQ (reference sequence). With 2 bases removed from V and 0 bases from J, the gap between germline ends came to 15 bases. The CDR3 loop reads CASSLWIDGLSTDTQYF. The DNA of the CDR3 is TGTGCCAGCAGCTTATGGATAGATGGGCTCAGCACAGATACGCAGTATTTT.

This clonotype was seen many times. The rearrangement uses TRBV12-3 or TRBV12-4 and TRBJ2-2; D not certain. Trimming cost V 4 bases and J 3 bases, with 6 bases left between them. The CDR3 is made up of 13 amino acids. Here the CDR3 reads CASSSSYTGELFF. DNA of the CDR3: TGTGCCAGCAGTTCGAGCTACACCGGGGAGCTGTTTTTT.

This clonotype was observed a handful of times. This sequence joins TRBV18 and TRBJ2-5, with TRBD2 as a possible D gene (5 bases). Between the trimmed V and J ends, which lost 6 bases and 2 bases, there was a span of 10 bases. From germline, CDR1 is KGHSH and CDR2 LQKENI. The length of the CDR3 is 13 residues. The CDR3 is CASSSGSQETQYF. The CDR3 nucleotides read TGTGCCAGCTCTTCTGGGAGTCAAGAGACCCAGTACTTC.

This clonotype was observed many times. The genes are TRBV30 and TRBJ2-3; no reliable D call. The germline V gene has CDR1 GTSNPN and CDR2 SVGIG (reference sequence). This CDR3 contains 14 residues. Trimming took off 0 bases at V and 0 bases at J, with 7 bases between the two ends. DNA for the CDR3: TGTGCCTGGAGTGTCGACATAAGCACAGATACGCAGTATTTT. Its protein is CAWSVDISTDTQYF.